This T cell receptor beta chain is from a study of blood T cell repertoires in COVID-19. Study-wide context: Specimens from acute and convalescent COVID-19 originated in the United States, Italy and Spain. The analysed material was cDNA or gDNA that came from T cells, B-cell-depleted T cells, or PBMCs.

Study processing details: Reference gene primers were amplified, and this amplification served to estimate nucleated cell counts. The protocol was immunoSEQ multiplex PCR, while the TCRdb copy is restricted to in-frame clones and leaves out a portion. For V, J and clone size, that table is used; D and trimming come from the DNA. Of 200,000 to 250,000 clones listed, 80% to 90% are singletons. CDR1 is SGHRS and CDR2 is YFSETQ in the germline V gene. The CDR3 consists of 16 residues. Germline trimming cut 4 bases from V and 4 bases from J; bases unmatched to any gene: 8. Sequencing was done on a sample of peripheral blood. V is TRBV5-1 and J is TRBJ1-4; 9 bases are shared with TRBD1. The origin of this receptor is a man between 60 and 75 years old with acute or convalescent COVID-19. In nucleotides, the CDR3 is TGCGCCAGCAGCCGGACAGGGGAGGGGGTTAATGAAAAACTGTTTTTT. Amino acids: CASSRTGEGVNEKLFF.